This TCR beta chain was obtained from a study of T cell responses to AZD1222 COVID-19 vaccine. The method was immunoSEQ multiplex PCR; TCRdb's version includes in-frame clones alone and lacks a portion of them. This table has just over 150,000 clones, 70% to 90% appearing once. This clone was recorded once. The V end lost 5 bases, the J end lost 1 base, and 14 bases lay between the germline ends. Germline CDR1 is LGHDT and CDR2 is YNNKEL (reference sequence). The CDR3 loop spans 15 amino acids. This sequence originates from an adult who had recovered from COVID-19. The chain links TRBV3-1 (or the pseudogene TRBV3-2) to TRBJ1-1; D might be TRBD1 (6 bases). Sequencing was performed on peripheral blood, taken after recovery from COVID-19. This CDR3 is CASSSTAGANTEAFF. DNA for the CDR3: TGTGCCAGCAGCTCCACTGCAGGGGCGAACACTGAAGCTTTCTTT.